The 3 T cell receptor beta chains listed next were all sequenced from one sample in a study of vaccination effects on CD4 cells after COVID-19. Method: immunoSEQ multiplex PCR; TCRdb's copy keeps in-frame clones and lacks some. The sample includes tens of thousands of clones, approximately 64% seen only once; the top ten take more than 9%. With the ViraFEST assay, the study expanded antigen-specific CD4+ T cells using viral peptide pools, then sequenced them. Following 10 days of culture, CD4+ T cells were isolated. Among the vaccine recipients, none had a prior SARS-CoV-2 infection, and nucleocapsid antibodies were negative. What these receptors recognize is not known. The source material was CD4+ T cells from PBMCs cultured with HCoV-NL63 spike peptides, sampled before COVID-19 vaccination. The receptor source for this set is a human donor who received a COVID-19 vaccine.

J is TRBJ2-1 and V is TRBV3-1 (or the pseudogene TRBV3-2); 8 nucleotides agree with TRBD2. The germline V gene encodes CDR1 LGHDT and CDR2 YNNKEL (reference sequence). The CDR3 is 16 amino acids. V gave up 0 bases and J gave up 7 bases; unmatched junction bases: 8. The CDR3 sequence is CASSQEGAGAANEQFF. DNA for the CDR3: TGTGCCAGCAGCCAAGAAGGAGCGGGAGCTGCTAATGAGCAGTTCTTC.

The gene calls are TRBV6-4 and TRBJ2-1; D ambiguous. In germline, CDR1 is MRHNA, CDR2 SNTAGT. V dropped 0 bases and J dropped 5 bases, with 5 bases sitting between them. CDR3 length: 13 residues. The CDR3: CASSDSGHNEQFF. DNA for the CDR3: TGTGCCAGCAGTGACTCAGGGCACAATGAGCAGTTCTTC.

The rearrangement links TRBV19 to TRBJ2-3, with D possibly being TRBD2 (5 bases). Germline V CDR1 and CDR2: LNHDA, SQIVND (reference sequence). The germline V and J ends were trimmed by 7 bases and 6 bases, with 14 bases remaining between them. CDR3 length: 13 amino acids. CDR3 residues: CASTQSLADTQYF. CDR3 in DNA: TGTGCCAGTACCCAATCTTTAGCGGATACGCAGTATTTT.